The clone carrying this TCR beta chain showed up just once. What it recognizes is unknown. Stated treatment: approximately 18 received Ad26.COV2.S at low or high dose, single or two shots; roughly five received placebo; per-sample allocation not given. After the first vaccine or placebo injection, samples were drawn on day 63. An adult aged 18-55 years in Boston served as the donor. Wuhan-strain spike was delivered by a replication-incompetent Ad26 vector. The entry originates in a study of Ad26.COV2.S vaccination and SARS-CoV-2 variants. Study information: Enrollment placed the donor in the COV1001 Ad26.COV2.S trial arm.

Study conclusions and caveats: Recipients given vaccine exceeded placebo recipients in spike-specific TCR breadth.

The germline gives CDR1 SSHAT, CDR2 FNYEAQ (reference sequence). Trimming removed 1 base from V and 8 bases from J, with 9 bases in between. There are 13 residues in the CDR3. Sequencing was performed with immunoSEQ multiplex PCR; in TCRdb, only in-frame clones are kept and a portion is missing. Among some 270,000 clones listed, roughly 85% were seen once. The gene calls are TRBV7-7 and TRBJ2-1; no clear D gene. This TCR was recovered from a person between 18 and 60 years old who received the Ad26.COV2.S COVID-19 vaccine or a placebo. The material sequenced was peripheral blood, taken in a trial of Ad26.COV2.S vaccine versus placebo. The CDR3 reads CASSLGQGYEQFF. The CDR3 DNA reads as TGTGCCAGCAGCTTAGGCCAAGGATATGAGCAGTTCTTC.